This TCR beta chain was captured by sequencing in a study of tumor and adjacent non-tumor tissue in lung cancer. Study at large: Patients were aged about 30 to 76, 9 to 10 men and about 5 women, stage I to III.

TCRbeta libraries were built with three rounds of nested PCR, modified from ARM-PCR. TCRdb re-derived calls from the multiplex PCR reads in MiXCR, one entry per CDR3 protein. Seen here are over 110,000 distinct CDR3 sequences, around two thirds observed once, and the top ten hold approximately 18%. The V gene's germline CDR1 is SQVTM and CDR2 ANQGSEA. The CDR3 is 14 residues long. V shed 7 bases and J shed 2 bases, with 18 bases lying between them. This sample's RNA came from whole unsorted tissue. This clonotype turned up a few times. A much larger clone sits a single nucleotide away, making a read error possible.

Source material: lung tumor tissue. The chain links TRBV29-1 to TRBJ2-7, with unresolved D. This sequence was found in a man aged 60-69 years with small cell lung cancer. As DNA, the CDR3 is TGCAGCGCGCAGACTCTACTACTTCCCTACGAGCAGTACTTC. Its protein product is CSAQTLLLPYEQYF.